The rows below give T cell receptor beta chains drawn from one sample of a study of cytomegalovirus exposure and HLA in healthy donors. Assay: immunoSEQ multiplex PCR; the TCRdb copy retains only in-frame clones and omits some. The table has 120,000 or so clones, around 68% seen once. What was sequenced was PBMCs. The source is a man aged 40-49 years in good health and CMV-seropositive. Each CDR3 is given with its conserved first and last residue. Fields, in order: J gene, V gene, D gene, clone size, CDR3 protein, CDR3 DNA. D genes are given only for firm matches. Expanded clones are given a class, and other clones once, few, many or no size at all.

TRBJ2-5 TRBV7-9 TRBD1 once CASSPGPGQGDQETQYF TGTGCCAGCAGCCCAGGGCCGGGACAGGGGGACCAAGAGACCCAGTACTTC
TRBJ1-4 TRBV7-7 - - CASSRVGGEKLFF TGTGCCAGCAGCCGGGTAGGGGGTGAAAAACTGTTTTTT
TRBJ2-1 TRBV5-1 TRBD1 - CASSRGQGPYNEQFF TGCGCCAGCAGCCGCGGACAGGGGCCCTACAATGAGCAGTTCTTC
TRBJ2-1 TRBV7-8 TRBD2 - CASSFRTSGRQVNEQFF TGTGCCAGCTCCTTTCGGACTAGCGGGAGGCAGGTCAATGAGCAGTTCTTC
TRBJ1-3 TRBV5-4 - - CASSPNSESPKVSSGNTIYF TGTGCCAGCAGCCCAAACAGTGAATCACCGAAAGTAAGCTCTGGAAACACCATATATTTT
TRBJ2-1 TRBV11-1 TRBD2 - CASSLTSGLSYNEQFF TGTGCCAGCAGCTTAACTAGCGGGCTCTCCTACAATGAGCAGTTCTTC
TRBJ2-5 TRBV19 - - CATADRRQETQYF TGTGCCACCGCTGACAGACGCCAAGAGACCCAGTACTTC
TRBJ1-5 TRBV5-8 - - CATSRGLSNQPQHF TGTGCCACCAGCCGGGGACTTAGCAATCAGCCCCAGCATTTT
TRBJ1-2 TRBV30 TRBD1 - CAWSPGQAYGYTF TGTGCCTGGAGTCCCGGACAGGCCTATGGCTACACCTTC
TRBJ2-6 TRBV6-1 - - CASSDWGQGSGANVLTF TGTGCCAGCAGTGACTGGGGGCAGGGCTCTGGGGCCAACGTCCTGACTTTC
TRBJ2-1 TRBV14 - few CASSPILAVASTNEQFF TGTGCCAGCAGCCCTATCCTCGCAGTAGCGAGTACCAATGAGCAGTTCTTC
TRBJ2-7 TRBV11-2 - - CASRRVGGTSAAKQYF TGTGCCTCTCGAAGGGTTGGCGGGACCTCCGCAGCGAAGCAGTACTTC
TRBJ1-5 TRBV7-2 - - CASSWDTNQPQHF TGTGCCAGCAGCTGGGACACCAATCAGCCCCAGCATTTT
TRBJ2-7 TRBV7-8 TRBD2 - CASTRYGSGSSEQYF TGTGCCAGCACTCGATATGGTAGCGGGAGTAGCGAGCAGTACTTC
TRBJ2-2 TRBV2 TRBD1 - CASSYRGLNTGELFF TGTGCCAGCAGTTACAGGGGGCTGAACACCGGGGAGCTGTTTTTT
TRBJ2-7 TRBV10-1 - - CASVAAGPTYEQYF TGCGCCAGCGTCGCGGCAGGGCCGACCTACGAGCAGTACTTC
TRBJ2-7 TRBV6-6 - - CASSPVRGVHYEQYF TGTGCCAGCAGCCCCGTTCGAGGCGTTCACTACGAGCAGTACTTC
TRBJ2-3 TRBV4-1 TRBD2 - CASSHSSGFRDTQYF TGCGCCAGCAGCCACTCTAGCGGGTTCAGGGATACGCAGTATTTT
TRBJ1-2 TRBV9 - - CASSGTGRANYGYTF TGTGCCAGCAGCGGGACGGGCAGGGCTAACTATGGCTACACCTTC
TRBJ1-6 TRBV5-5 - - CASSLDWTENSPLHF TGTGCCAGCAGCTTGGATTGGACAGAGAATTCACCCCTCCACTTT
TRBJ2-7 TRBV25-1 - few CASSDFYGDNNEQYF TGTGCCAGCAGTGACTTCTACGGGGACAACAACGAGCAGTACTTC
TRBJ2-7 TRBV7-9 TRBD2 once CASSHQLAGEHEQYF TGTGCCAGCAGCCACCAACTAGCGGGAGAACACGAGCAGTACTTC
TRBJ1-1 TRBV29-1 - - CSVTSPGEAFF TGCAGCGTTACTTCCCCGGGGGAAGCTTTCTTT
TRBJ1-1 TRBV10-3 TRBD1 - CAISARDRGNTEAFF TGTGCCATCAGTGCCCGGGACAGGGGGAACACTGAAGCTTTCTTT
TRBJ1-3 TRBV11-2 - few CASSLAGGIRNTIYF TGTGCCAGCAGCTTAGCCGGAGGGATCAGGAACACCATATATTTT
TRBJ1-6 TRBV2 - - CASTIRTVGSSYNSPLHF TGTGCCAGCACTATAAGGACAGTTGGGAGCTCCTATAATTCACCCCTCCACTTT
TRBJ2-2 TRBV10-1 TRBD1 - CASRAQGGAGELFF TGCGCCAGCAGAGCACAGGGGGGTGCCGGGGAGCTGTTTTTT
TRBJ2-2 TRBV28 - - CASTTPNPTGRYGELFF TGTGCCAGCACCACGCCCAACCCGACGGGGAGGTACGGGGAGCTGTTTTTT
TRBJ2-2 TRBV4-1 - - CASSQAGQGRTGELFF TGCGCCAGCAGCCAAGCCGGGCAGGGAAGGACCGGGGAGCTGTTTTTT
TRBJ1-2 TRBV30 TRBD1 once CAWSRGLAYGYTF TGTGCCTGGAGCAGGGGGCTGGCCTATGGCTACACCTTC
TRBJ2-7 TRBV4-1 - - CASSPAGPYEQYF TGCGCCAGCAGCCCGGCAGGGCCCTACGAGCAGTACTTC
TRBJ2-1 TRBV2 TRBD2 few CASREVAGGANEQFF TGTGCCAGCAGGGAGGTAGCGGGAGGTGCTAATGAGCAGTTCTTC
TRBJ1-1 TRBV27 TRBD1 - CAIRQGPEAFF TGTGCCATCCGACAGGGGCCTGAAGCTTTCTTT
TRBJ1-2 TRBV29-1 - - CSVGEGGYGYTF TGCAGCGTTGGGGAGGGAGGCTATGGCTACACCTTC